The 17 T cell receptor beta chains reported below all come from one sample, sequenced in a study of T-cell reconstitution after alpha-beta-depleted transplantation in children. Using unique molecular identifiers, the investigators prepared the TCRbeta library. Using its own MiXCR run on the PCR reads, TCRdb lists one record per CDR3 protein. The data hold approximately 230,000 distinct CDR3 sequences, with 20% to 30% observed a single time. The sample in question was PBMCs, mostly from graft donor cells, obtained 360 days after TCRalphabeta/CD19-depleted stem cell transplant. These receptors all stem from a female patient between 2 and 15 years old who had a stem cell transplant for congenital amegakaryocytic thrombocytopenia, so the T cells may come from the graft donor.

This clonotype was seen a handful of times. V usage is TRBV11-1 and J usage is TRBJ1-1, with a tentative D call TRBD1 (5 bases). The ends were cut back, 5 bases at V and 2 bases at J, with 15 bases in the middle. This CDR3 is built from 15 residues. Germline CDR1 SGHAT, CDR2 FQDESV (reference sequence). CDR3 sequence (DNA): TGTGCCAGCAGCCCAAGCCGTAGGGGAAACACTGAAGCTTTCTTT. Amino acids: CASSPSRRGNTEAFF.

The V gene is TRBV6-4, the J gene TRBJ2-1; 7 bases are shared with TRBD1. Germline V gene lookup returns CDR1 MRHNA and CDR2 SNTAGT. Germline trimming cut 3 bases from V and 4 bases from J; bases unmatched to any gene: 12. The CDR3 covers 17 residues. The chain's CDR3 is CASSDPPLGTDYNEQFF. The CDR3 coding sequence is TGTGCCAGCAGTGATCCTCCTCTCGGGACAGATTACAATGAGCAGTTCTTC.

The V call is TRBV5-1, the J call TRBJ1-2, with a tentative D call TRBD1 (5 bases). V lost 5 bases and J 6 bases, leaving 20 bases between the germline ends. The germline V gene has CDR1 SGHRS and CDR2 YFSETQ. The CDR3 runs 15 residues. The CDR3 loop reads CASRPPQGLLDGYTF. CDR3 in DNA: TGCGCCAGCAGACCCCCTCAGGGACTCCTTGATGGCTACACCTTC.

Here the CDR3 DNA reads TGCAGTGCTAGAGCCAGCGGGAGGAAGAACACCGGGGAGCTGTTTTTT. Encoded protein: CSARASGRKNTGELFF. V usage is TRBV20-1 and J usage is TRBJ2-2; 9 bases map to TRBD2. In germline, CDR1 is DFQATT, CDR2 SNEGSKA (reference sequence). CDR3 length equals 16 residues. The V segment lost 1 base and the J segment 1 base; nucleotides outside the gene matches: 4.

This clonotype turned up a few times. The chain couples TRBV28 to TRBJ1-1; possible D gene TRBD1, 5 bases. This CDR3 is built from 13 residues. V lost 8 bases, J lost 1 base, and 11 bases lay in between. The germline gives CDR1 MDHEN, CDR2 SYDVKM. As DNA, the CDR3 is TGTGCCAGCCGGCGGGGGAGGAACACTGAAGCTTTCTTT. This sequence encodes CASRRGRNTEAFF.

This clonotype was seen a handful of times. This sequence joins TRBV3-1 and TRBJ2-5, with 9 bases lining up with TRBD2. The CDR3 has 14 amino acids. V dropped 1 base and J dropped 5; count of bases not matched to a gene: 2. The germline V gene encodes CDR1 LGHDT and CDR2 YNNKEL (reference sequence). DNA of the CDR3: TGTGCCAGCAGCCAAGCTAGCGGGGAGGAGACCCAGTACTTC. This sequence encodes CASSQASGEETQYF.

This clonotype was recorded a few times. The genes are TRBV3-1 and TRBJ2-7, with TRBD2 matching 12 bases. The CDR3 length is 18 residues. V shed 4 bases, J shed 4 bases, and the junction held 14 bases outside the gene matches. Germline V gene sequence: CDR1 LGHDT, CDR2 YNNKEL (reference sequence). CDR3 sequence (DNA): TGTGCCAGCAGCCCTGGGACTAGCGGGTTGGTGTATCCTTACGAGCAGTACTTC. Translation: CASSPGTSGLVYPYEQYF.

This clonotype was counted ten times or more. The V call is TRBV5-1, the J call TRBJ1-1; TRBD1 matches 7 bases. V shed 3 bases, J shed 5 bases, and the junction held 1 base outside the gene matches. CDR1 is SGHRS and CDR2 is YFSETQ in the germline V gene. The CDR3 contains 12 residues. CDR3 DNA sequence: TGCGCCAGCAGCTCAGGGGGTACTGAAGCTTTCTTT. As protein: CASSSGGTEAFF.

This clonotype was picked up a small number of times. The chain is built from TRBV5-1 and TRBJ2-2; no clear D. Germline CDR1 reads SGHRS; CDR2 reads YFSETQ. This CDR3 spans 13 amino acids. Trimming removed 6 bases at V and 7 bases at J, with 13 bases between. The CDR3 DNA is TGCGCCAGCACAGAAGGGTCGGTCGGGGAGCTGTTTTTT. Translated: CASTEGSVGELFF.

The V gene is TRBV6-5, the J gene TRBJ2-7, with 10 bases identical to TRBD1. V lost 2 bases, J lost 7 bases, and 2 bases stayed unmatched. The length of the CDR3 is 13 residues. The germline V gene encodes CDR1 MNHEY and CDR2 SVGAGI. The CDR3 nucleotides read TGTGCCAGCAGTTACGGGACAGGGGCGGAGCAGTACTTC. The encoded protein is CASSYGTGAEQYF.

This clonotype was recorded a few times. This chain connects TRBV3-1 to TRBJ2-3, with D tentatively TRBD2 (6 bases). With 4 bases removed from V and 4 bases from J, the gap between germline ends came to 18 bases. This CDR3 contains 16 residues. The germline CDR1 and CDR2 sequences are LGHDT and YNNKEL (reference sequence). The CDR3 region is CASSRSTRFGSDTQYF. In DNA form, the CDR3 reads TGTGCCAGCAGCCGCTCGACTAGATTTGGTTCAGATACGCAGTATTTT.

The chain couples TRBV20-1 to TRBJ1-2; the match to TRBD1 covers 7 bases. The germline V gene encodes CDR1 DFQATT and CDR2 SNEGSKA (reference sequence). The CDR3 is 14 amino acids. The J segment lost 6 bases and the V segment lost 0 bases, leaving 7 bases of the junction unmatched. For the CDR3, the DNA is TGCAGTGCTAGAGATCGGGAAACAGGGGATGGCTACACCTTC. This sequence encodes CSARDRETGDGYTF.

V gene TRBV11-2 combines with J gene TRBJ1-1; 7 bases align to TRBD1. Losses at the gene ends were 5 bases for V and 1 base for J; bases not matched to a gene: 7. The CDR3 runs 15 residues. The germline V gene encodes CDR1 SGHAT and CDR2 FQNNGV. For the CDR3, the DNA is TGTGCCAGCAGCCCTTGGACAGGAGAGAACACTGAAGCTTTCTTT. Amino acids: CASSPWTGENTEAFF.

This rearrangement joins TRBV9 to TRBJ2-2, with 7 bases that match TRBD1. CDR3 length: 19 amino acids. J lost 6 bases, V lost 1 base, and 18 bases had no gene match. CDR1 is SGDLS and CDR2 is YYNGEE in the germline V gene. The CDR3 DNA is TGTGCCAGCAGCGTACTGACAGGGATAGAGACCGGTGGGGCCGGGGAGCTGTTTTTT. Its protein product is CASSVLTGIETGGAGELFF.

This clonotype was seen more than once but under ten times. The chain carries TRBV2 and TRBJ1-4; a possible D gene is TRBD1 (5 bases). The CDR3 is 16 amino acids. Trimming stripped 4 bases from V and 5 bases from J, with 17 bases between. The germline gives CDR1 SNHLY, CDR2 FYNNEI. CDR3 nucleotides: TGTGCCAGCAGTGCTTGGAGACAGTACTACAATGAAAAACTGTTTTTT. This sequence encodes CASSAWRQYYNEKLFF.

This clonotype was counted a few times. This chain connects TRBV6-8 to TRBJ1-5, with D perhaps matching TRBD1 (6 bases). Trimming pared 0 bases from V and 3 bases from J, leaving 21 bases between. The CDR3 totals 19 residues. Per the germline V gene, CDR1 is MNHGY and CDR2 is SAAAGT. CDR3 residues: CASSYSTSRGRRNNQPQHF. CDR3 in DNA: TGTGCCAGCAGTTACTCGACATCTCGGGGGCGACGGAACAATCAGCCCCAGCATTTT.

This rearrangement joins TRBV19 to TRBJ1-2; D is unclear. Germline lookup yields CDR1 LNHDA and CDR2 SQIVND (reference sequence). This CDR3 spans 14 amino acids. V was shortened by 2 bases and J by 6 bases, with 13 bases between the two germline ends. The CDR3 region has the DNA TGTGCCAGTAGTATACTTGGGGAGACCCATGGCTACACCTTC. The encoded protein is CASSILGETHGYTF.